These 14 T cell receptor beta chains were sequenced from one sample in a study of blood T cell repertoires in COVID-19. The repertoire was sequenced with immunoSEQ multiplex PCR; TCRdb's copy has only in-frame clones and lacks some. The sample yields 150,000 to 200,000 clones, roughly four fifths seen once. Sequencing used peripheral blood. Receptors originate from a woman in her 70s with COVID-19, enrolled during active disease.

This rearrangement joins TRBV10-3 to TRBJ2-1, with 11 bases matching TRBD1. Trimming at V came to 10 bases and at J to 9 bases, leaving 8 bases not matched to a gene. In germline, CDR1 is ENHRY, CDR2 SYGVKD. The CDR3 has 13 residues. CDR3 sequence (DNA): TGTGCCACCCGGGGACAGGGGGAGAGTGAGCAGTTCTTC. It codes for CATRGQGESEQFF.

This clone was counted once. The chain couples TRBV6-6 to TRBJ2-5, with 7 bases lining up with TRBD2. CDR1 MNHNY and CDR2 SVGAGI come from the germline V gene (reference sequence). Trimming cost V 5 bases and J 3 bases; bases outside gene matches: 6. The CDR3 loop spans 14 amino acids. CDR3 loop: CASSNAGDEETQYF. CDR3 sequence (DNA): TGTGCCAGCAGTAACGCGGGAGACGAAGAGACCCAGTACTTC.

Only one count was recorded for this clone. This chain links TRBV18 with TRBJ2-1, with 7 nucleotides matching TRBD1. V was pared by 3 bases and J by 6 bases, with 5 bases of the junction left unmatched. The V gene's germline CDR1 is KGHSH and CDR2 LQKENI. The CDR3 consists of 14 residues. CDR3 loop: CASSPPRQGNEQFF. CDR3 DNA: TGTGCCAGCTCACCCCCTAGACAGGGCAATGAGCAGTTCTTC.

The J gene is TRBJ2-7, the V gene TRBV2, with 8 positions matching TRBD2. Germline loops: CDR1 SNHLY, CDR2 FYNNEI. The CDR3 runs to 17 residues. J was trimmed by 0 bases and V by 6 bases; bases with no gene match: 13. The CDR3 here is CASRKSAASGYSYEQYF. The DNA of the CDR3 is TGTGCCAGCAGAAAGTCGGCAGCTAGCGGGTACTCCTACGAGCAGTACTTC. The complete variable domain, with remaining parts taken from reference TRBV2 and TRBJ2-7, reads EPEVTQTPSHQVTQMGQEVILRCVPISNHLYFYWYRQILGQKVEFLVSFYNNEISEKSEIFDDQFSVERPDGSNFTLKIRSTKLEDSAMYFCASRKSAASGYSYEQYFGPGTRLTVT.

V is TRBV11-2 and J is TRBJ2-5; TRBD1 matches at 7 bases. Unmatched junction bases numbered 11, after V lost 6 bases and J lost 4 bases. CDR3 length: 15 amino acids. Germline V gene sequence: CDR1 SGHAT, CDR2 FQNNGV. The DNA of the CDR3 is TGTGCCAGCAGTTCCGGGACAGCCGAACGAGAGACCCAGTACTTC. Protein product: CASSSGTAERETQYF. The whole variable domain, filled in from reference TRBV11-2 and TRBJ2-5, reads EAGVAQSPRYKIIEKRQSVAFWCNPISGHATLYWYQQILGQGPKLLIQFQNNGVVDDSQLPKDRFSAERLKGVDSTLKIQPAKLEDSAVYLCASSSGTAERETQYFGPGTRLLVL.

This rearrangement joins TRBV18 to TRBJ2-2; D may be TRBD1 (6 bases). Germline V gene data show CDR1 as KGHSH and CDR2 as LQKENI. Between the trimmed V and J ends, which lost 2 bases and 8 bases, there was a span of 9 bases. The CDR3 length is 13 residues. This CDR3 is CASSPGQSGELFF. Written as DNA, the CDR3 is TGTGCCAGCTCACCAGGACAGTCTGGGGAGCTGTTTTTT.

V and J are TRBV6-5 and TRBJ1-1; D not resolved. Looked up from germline, CDR1 is MNHEY and CDR2 is SVGAGI. CDR3 length equals 13 residues. V gave up 10 bases and J gave up 3 bases, with 15 bases separating them. CDR3 loop: CATHRELDTEAFF. In nucleotides, the CDR3 is TGTGCCACTCACCGGGAGCTCGACACTGAAGCTTTCTTT.

The V call is TRBV10-3, the J call TRBJ2-3; 10 bases match TRBD2. In germline, CDR1 is ENHRY, CDR2 SYGVKD. After removal of 4 bases from V and 2 bases from J, the junction contained 18 bases not matched to a gene. This CDR3 spans 20 amino acids. CDR3 DNA: TGTGCCATCAGTGTAGGAGCCGGTTCTTGGACTAGCGGATACACAGATACGCAGTATTTT. It yields the protein CAISVGAGSWTSGYTDTQYF.

This sequence joins TRBV12-2 and TRBJ2-1; the D segment call TRBD1 is taken from the table without a DNA check. TRBV12-2 is a pseudogene segment. The CDR3 consists of 15 residues. The CDR3 loop is CASRFPDRDYNEQFF. CDR3 bases: TGTGCAAGTCGCTTCCCAGACAGGGACTACAATGAGCAGTTCTTC.

The chain joins TRBV5-1 to TRBJ2-1, with TRBD2 identical over 9 bases. V was clipped by 0 bases and J by 7 bases; unmatched bases: 11. The CDR3 spans 17 residues. In germline, CDR1 is SGHRS, CDR2 YFSETQ. The CDR3 nucleotides are TGCGCCAGCAGCTTGGCGGTGGCGGGAGGGCCGGGGAATGAGCAGTTCTTC. This encodes CASSLAVAGGPGNEQFF.

V usage is TRBV19 and J usage is TRBJ1-5; D might be TRBD1 (5 bases). CDR1 and CDR2 (germline): LNHDA, SQIVND (reference sequence). Trimming stripped 5 bases from V and 5 bases from J, with 10 bases between. This CDR3 has 13 residues. The CDR3 loop reads CASSPQGYQPQHF. CDR3 nucleotide sequence: TGTGCCAGTAGTCCGCAGGGTTATCAGCCCCAGCATTTT.

V gene TRBV7-3 combines with J gene TRBJ2-4, with 7 bases fitting TRBD2. Losses at the gene ends were 1 base for V and 2 bases for J; bases not matched to a gene: 2. This CDR3 is built from 15 residues. The germline V gene has CDR1 SGHTA and CDR2 FQGTGA. CDR3 bases: TGTGCCAGCAGCTTAATGGGGGGGTCCAAAAACATTCAGTACTTC. Its protein is CASSLMGGSKNIQYF.

This clone was found once. The chain employs TRBV19 and TRBJ2-2; 11 nucleotides line up with TRBD2. The CDR3 loop spans 16 amino acids. J was trimmed by 6 bases and V by 7 bases; bases with no gene match: 10. Germline assignment: CDR1 LNHDA and CDR2 SQIVND (reference sequence). The CDR3 DNA reads as TGTGCCAGTACTACTAGCGGGAGTTTATGGGCCGGGGAGCTGTTTTTT. Translation: CASTTSGSLWAGELFF. Complete variable domain (other parts from reference TRBV19 and TRBJ2-2): DGGITQSPKYLFRKEGQNVTLSCEQNLNHDAMYWYRQDPGQGLRLIYYSQIVNDFQKGDIAEGYSVSREKKESFPLTVTSAQKNPTAFYLCASTTSGSLWAGELFFGEGSRLTVL.

The V gene is TRBV30, the J gene TRBJ2-7, with 13 bases that match TRBD2. The CDR3 is made up of 16 amino acids. Germline V gene data show CDR1 as GTSNPN and CDR2 as SVGIG (reference sequence). The V and J ends lost 3 bases and 5 bases, in that order; junction bases with no gene match: 10. The CDR3 nucleotides read TGTGCCTGGAGCGATACGACTAGCGGGAGGAGGGACGAGCAGTACTTC. It specifies CAWSDTTSGRRDEQYF.